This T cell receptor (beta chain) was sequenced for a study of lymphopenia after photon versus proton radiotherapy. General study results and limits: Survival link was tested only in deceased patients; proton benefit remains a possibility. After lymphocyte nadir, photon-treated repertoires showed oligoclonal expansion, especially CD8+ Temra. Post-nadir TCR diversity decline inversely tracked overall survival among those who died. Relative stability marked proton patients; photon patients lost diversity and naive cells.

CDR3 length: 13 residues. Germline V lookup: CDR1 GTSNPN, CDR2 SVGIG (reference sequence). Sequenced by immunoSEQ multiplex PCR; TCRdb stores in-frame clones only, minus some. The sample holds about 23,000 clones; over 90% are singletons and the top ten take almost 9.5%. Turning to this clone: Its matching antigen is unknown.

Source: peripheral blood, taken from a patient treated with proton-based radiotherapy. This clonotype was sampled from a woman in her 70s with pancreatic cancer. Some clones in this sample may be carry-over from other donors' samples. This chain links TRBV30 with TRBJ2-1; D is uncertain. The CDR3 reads CSQGPDRYNEQFF. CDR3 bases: TGTTCACAAGGCCCCGACCGGTACAATGAGCAGTTCTTC.